One T cell receptor beta chain is described in this entry. Its specific antigen is unknown. Base qualities are not recorded, but no much larger clone differs from it by a single base. The method behind the library was the immunoSEQ multiplex PCR assay. The multiplex PCR relied on a mix of 60 forward primers for TCR Vbeta segments and 13 reverse primers for TCR Jbeta segments. Amplification of the CDR3 region of rearranged TCR beta genes was performed with a multiplex PCR assay on genomic DNA. On the Illumina HiSeq System, the amplified TCR beta libraries were sequenced as 87-base-pair reads. On the authors' methods: A later analysis counted approximately 76 million unique TCR beta chains across the 666 repertoires, and roughly 9.9 million of these chains were shared by at least two donors. To remove PCR and sequencing errors, raw reads were error-corrected and collapsed into unique sequences using a nearest-neighbor algorithm that merged closely related sequences. To assign V, D and J gene segments, CDR3 sequences were aligned to IMGT reference sequences. For a sequence to be retained, a match of at least six nucleotides to both a V gene segment and a J gene segment was required. A rearrangement was called productive if the CDR3 had no stop codons and remained in frame with V and J, and every other rearrangement was called non-productive. CDR3 was defined according to IMGT convention as the region running from the second conserved V-encoded cysteine to the conserved J-encoded phenylalanine. The earlier analysis of a few hundred of the donors excluded any sequence lacking an unambiguous match to a single V gene segment. An earlier analysis of almost 600 of the donors classified V segments as functional when productive rearrangements were above 56.7% and as segregating when the standard deviation between donors was above 5%. A statistical classification framework was built to diagnose cytomegalovirus status from the catalog of TCR beta chain sequences. In a later analysis, TCR nucleotide sequences were compared against IMGT/GENE-DB human TR gene sequences so that V and J genes could be assigned. A later analysis assigned CDR3 sequences and most-parsimonious VDJ recombination scenarios with the TCRdist pipeline. In a later analysis, every TCR beta chain was defined by the combination of its CDR3 amino acid sequence and its V-gene family, and reads without a unique V-gene family were dropped. A later analysis removed 550 to 650 highly shared, low-generation-probability nucleotide sequences to deal with suspected cross-contamination and a sequencing artifact. In a later analysis, a clonal expansion index was calculated for each public chain from normalized within-repertoire ranks of inferred template counts. In a later analysis, generation probabilities were computed with a VDJ recombination model fitted to out-of-frame rearrangements, and the resulting probabilities were checked against IGoR. Hypergeometric tests were used in a later analysis to score TCR-TCR, TCR-HLA and TCR-CMV co-occurrence, with a repertoire-size bias correction applied to the TCR pairs. To estimate false discovery rates, a later analysis permuted the HLA or CMV assignments 20 times. In a later analysis, co-occurring TCRs were grouped using DBSCAN, and TCRdist sequence similarity was added for clustering within HLA-allele-positive subsets. For co-occurrence clustering, repertoires with fewer than 30,000 or more than 120,000 public chains were excluded, along with five or six repertoires with anomalous nucleotide sharing. The clones in this table, taken by TCRdb from immuneACCESS, are in-frame only. Not every clone is retained; where verified, under half of the shortfall comes from an unresolved V gene, and the cause of the rest is unknown. The D gene and trimming were derived from the DNA, and the V and J assignments and clone size from that table. The sample table shows about 94,000 clones, and approximately 75% are seen once. Of the sample, about 3.8% falls within the top ten clones.

The cohort consisted of some 730 healthy bone marrow donors. At the time of sampling, every cohort member was nominally healthy, though immune exposures that went unrecorded were likely present. The donor tested CMV seronegative, placing the donor among the 350 or so seronegative members of the cohort. A peripheral blood sample was provided by each donor, and peripheral blood mononuclear cells were used for TCR beta sequencing. Genomic DNA extraction from the blood cell samples was performed with the Qiagen DNeasy Blood Extraction Kit. For CDR1 and CDR2, the germline V gene lists SGHTA and FQGNSA. The CDR3 covers 15 residues, taking in both the cysteine and the phenylalanine. Only CDR3 DNA is held: 45 bases, read in frame from base 1. A distance of 8 bases separates the germline ends of V and J, which lose 1 base and 0 bases respectively. The sample is drawn from a study of cytomegalovirus exposure and HLA in healthy donors (dated by TCRdb to about 2017). Regarding the complete study: In an earlier analysis of 587 of the donors, 250 to 350 Gb of sequence data and 90 million to 120 million unique TCR beta sequences from 150 million to 200 million T cells were reported. An early release that covered about 600 HLA-typed donors contained approximately 300 gigabases of sequencing data and approximately 85 million unique TCR sequences. Of the 300 to 450 genotyped donors, about 80% fell in the genetic ancestry cluster associated with self-reported Caucasian donors. The study aimed to test whether signatures of past pathogen exposure could be identified by cataloging public T cell receptors. The T cell repertoires of 666 subjects were profiled by immunosequencing and related to cytomegalovirus serostatus. Along with the roughly 610-subject first cohort, a separate validation cohort of over a hundred different subjects was used. To predict cytomegalovirus infection status, the study combined high-throughput TCR immunosequencing, statistical association of individual TCRs with disease status, and machine learning. In a later analysis, previously published TCR beta repertoires from several hundred donors were re-analyzed and high-resolution HLA genotyping was added so that TCR occurrence patterns could be studied. The later analysis used no new phenotypic data to find candidate immune exposures, relying instead on TCR beta sequences and their occurrence across donors. An earlier analysis of 450 to 750 of the donors used high-throughput TCR beta sequencing to judge whether each TCR beta V gene segment behaved as functional or pseudogenic. Donor age, sex, ethnicity and CMV serostatus were collected together with the repertoire data. In a later genetic analysis, genome-wide SNP genotypes for about three fifths of the roughly 670 donors were used, and that subset was treated as a discovery cohort. All discovery cohort repertoires had been generated using a single sequencing platform. Class I and class II HLA loci were covered by the typing at four-digit resolution. The number of donors typed differed by locus, with 629-630 for A, B, C, DRB1 and DQB1, roughly 520 for DQA1, 600 to 610 for DPA1, and approximately 470 for DPB1. A handful of DR-DQ haplotypes were handled as single units for association and clustering because linkage in the cohort was strong. Among 300 to 450 genotyped donors of the cohort, an average of around 240,000 unique TCR beta nucleotide sequences were sequenced per donor, about a sixth of them non-productive.

Findings and caveats that apply to the study as a whole: A further reported finding was that TCR beta sequences accurately predicted the HLA-A and HLA-B alleles for most subjects in the first cohort. A later analysis found that HLA-associated TCR beta chains were more clonally expanded and had lower generation probabilities than equally common non-associated chains. In a later analysis, the rate of TCR association differed among HLA loci, with DRB1 alleles having the most associated TCRs and HLA-C alleles having the fewest. The classifier was reported to diagnose cytomegalovirus status with high specificity and sensitivity in both the original cohort and the validation cohort. V-gene and J-gene trimming of TCR beta chains was associated with a missense DCLRE1C variant in a later genetic analysis, and the association was replicated in an independent cohort. In a later analysis, 15,000 to 20,000 TCR beta sequences were associated with specific HLA alleles at a false discovery rate of 0.05. Most CMV-associated TCR beta chains appeared to be HLA-restricted in a later analysis, and the HLA associations seemed to be driven largely by CMV exposure. Three of the identified cytomegalovirus-associated TCR beta chains were confirmed in vitro to be specific for cytomegalovirus antigens. Correlated functional status among segregating V segments might be attributable to linkage disequilibrium, but an unknown experimental factor could not be ruled out. A group of highly shared sequence variants was considered likely to be a technical artifact of the sequencing pipeline. Because some donors lacked HLA typing at each locus, the association tests relied only on the typed subset. Most TCR sequences were observed very rarely across donors, whereas some public TCRs were present in many individuals. In a later genetic analysis, fewer N-insertions in productive TCRs were reported among donors in an Asian-associated ancestry cluster than the roughly 700-donor mean. Around 16 rarely observed V segments, including chromosome 9 orphons, were excluded from the earlier analysis of a few hundred of the donors because counts were too low. The authors suggested that the approach could potentially be generalized to other disease states and immunological phenotypes. In an earlier analysis of 587 of the donors, most TCR beta V segments appeared in productive rearrangements about 87% or about 30% of the time, broadly matching IMGT annotations. According to a later analysis, parvovirus B19, influenza, CMV and Epstein-Barr virus appeared linked to several top co-occurrence clusters. The study gave a list of over 150 TCR beta chains associated with cytomegalovirus. The only immune exposure information available for the cohort was CMV serostatus. Some IMGT-functional V segments, including TRBV6-2 and TRBV6-3, could not be distinguished by the 87-base-pair reads and were therefore excluded. When HLA alleles, especially DR and DQ, strongly co-occurred, TCR associations were difficult to assign to individual alleles. The cohort was sequenced for TCR beta chains only, and without alpha or paired-chain data the features that could be detected were limited. Sequencing depth was assumed to be roughly uniform across donors in the presence/absence analyses, though that assumption may not hold.

Sequencing input: PBMCs. The sequence links TRBV7-2 to TRBJ2-3; the D gene remains uncertain. The source of this sequence is a middle-aged woman in good health and CMV-seronegative. CDR3 region: CASSLGVTSTDTQYF. The base sequence is TGTGCCAGCAGCTTAGGAGTAACTAGCACAGATACGCAGTATTTT.